This T cell receptor beta chain was observed in a study of blood T cell repertoires in COVID-19. Across the study: Sites in the United States, Italy and Spain provided acute and convalescent COVID-19 samples. Nucleic acid was either cDNA or gDNA, and it came from T cells, B-cell-depleted T cells, or PBMCs.

Sequencing used immunoSEQ multiplex PCR; TCRdb keeps in-frame clones, though not all of them. The table shows nearly 80,000 clones, with around nine tenths occurring only once. The germline CDR1 and CDR2 sequences are LGHDT and YNNKEL (reference sequence). This CDR3 spans 14 amino acids. Trimming removed 0 bases at V and 10 bases at J, with 12 bases between. V is TRBV3-1 (or the pseudogene TRBV3-2) and J is TRBJ1-4; D is possibly TRBD1 (6 bases). This clonotype was sampled from a woman aged 80 or over with active or convalescent COVID-19. The source material was peripheral blood. CDR3 sequence reads: CASSQDGGRGKLFF. The CDR3 coding sequence is TGTGCCAGCAGCCAAGATGGGGGCCGAGGAAAACTGTTTTTT.